Reported below is one TCR beta chain. Its specificity is unknown. Germline CDR1 reads SNHLY; CDR2 reads FYNNEI. V was pared by 7 bases and J by 4 bases, with 13 bases between. The CDR3 consists of 13 residues. CDR3 and TCR beta VDJ profiling relied on a genomic DNA template. TCRdb re-called the reads through MiXCR, storing one row per CDR3 protein. The sample lists 150,000 to 200,000 distinct CDR3 sequences; around half were seen once. The data were obtained in a study of CD8+CD57+ T cells in acquired aplastic anemia. About the research overall: When averaged, DNA from sorted CD4+ and CD8+ cells came to 3 to 3.5 ug.

General observations from the study: Between patients and controls, around 31 CD8+ CDR3 sequences were found in common. Patients and controls had CD8+ Simpson's diversity values that were not significantly distinct.

Patients included in sequencing had previously demonstrated CD8+CD57+ cell expansion by flow cytometry. Patients were treatment-naive when blood was sampled. This clonotype originated in a human donor with aplastic anemia. This chain connects TRBV2 to TRBJ2-5; D gene ambiguous. The sequenced sample consisted of sorted CD4+, CD8+, or CD8+CD57+ T cells (not recorded which) from PBMCs. CDR3 bases: TGTGCCAGCATCGACCTTCGGAGAGAGACCCAGTACTTC. The encoded protein is CASIDLRRETQYF.